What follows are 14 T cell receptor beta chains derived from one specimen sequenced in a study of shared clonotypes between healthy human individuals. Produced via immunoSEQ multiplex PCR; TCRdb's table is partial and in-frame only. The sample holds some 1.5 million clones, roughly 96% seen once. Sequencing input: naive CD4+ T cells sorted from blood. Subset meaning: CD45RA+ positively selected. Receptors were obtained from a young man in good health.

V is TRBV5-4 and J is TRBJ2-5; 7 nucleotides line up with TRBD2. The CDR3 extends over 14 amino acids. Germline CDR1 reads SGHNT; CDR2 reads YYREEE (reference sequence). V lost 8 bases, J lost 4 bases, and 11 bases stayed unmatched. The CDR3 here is CASGGGPTRETQYF. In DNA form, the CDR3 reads TGTGCCAGTGGGGGAGGGCCCACGAGAGAGACCCAGTACTTC.

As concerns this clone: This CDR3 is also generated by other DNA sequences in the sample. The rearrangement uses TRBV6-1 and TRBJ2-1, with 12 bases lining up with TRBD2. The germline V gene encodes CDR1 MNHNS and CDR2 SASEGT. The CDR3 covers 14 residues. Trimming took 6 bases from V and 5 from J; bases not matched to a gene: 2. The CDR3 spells CASRRLAGDNEQFF. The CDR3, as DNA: TGTGCCAGCAGACGACTAGCGGGAGACAATGAGCAGTTCTTC.

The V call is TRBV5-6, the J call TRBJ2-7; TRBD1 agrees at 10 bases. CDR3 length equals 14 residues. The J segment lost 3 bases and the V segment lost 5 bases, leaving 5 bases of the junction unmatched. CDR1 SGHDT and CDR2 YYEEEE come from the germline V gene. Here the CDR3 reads CASSPWDRGYEQYF. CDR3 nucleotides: TGTGCCAGCAGTCCCTGGGACAGGGGCTACGAGCAGTACTTC.

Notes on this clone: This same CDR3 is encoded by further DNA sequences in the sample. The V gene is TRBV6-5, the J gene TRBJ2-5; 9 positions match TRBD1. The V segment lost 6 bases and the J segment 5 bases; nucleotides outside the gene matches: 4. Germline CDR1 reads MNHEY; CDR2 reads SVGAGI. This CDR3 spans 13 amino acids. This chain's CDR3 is CASSSQGAETQYF. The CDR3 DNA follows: TGTGCCAGCAGCTCACAGGGGGCGGAGACCCAGTACTTC.

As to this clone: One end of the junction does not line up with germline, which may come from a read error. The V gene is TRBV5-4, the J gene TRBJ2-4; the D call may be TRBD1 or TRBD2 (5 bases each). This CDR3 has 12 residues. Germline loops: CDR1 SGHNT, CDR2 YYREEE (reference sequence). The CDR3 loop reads CASSSARDPANF. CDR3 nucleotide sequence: TGTGCCAGCAGCTCGGCCCGGGACCCAGCAAACTTC.

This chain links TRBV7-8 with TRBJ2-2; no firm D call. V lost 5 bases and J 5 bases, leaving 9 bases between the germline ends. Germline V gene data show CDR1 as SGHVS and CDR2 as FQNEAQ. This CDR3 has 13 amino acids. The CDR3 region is CASSMSVTGELFF. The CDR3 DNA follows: TGTGCCAGCAGCATGTCTGTGACCGGGGAGCTGTTTTTT.

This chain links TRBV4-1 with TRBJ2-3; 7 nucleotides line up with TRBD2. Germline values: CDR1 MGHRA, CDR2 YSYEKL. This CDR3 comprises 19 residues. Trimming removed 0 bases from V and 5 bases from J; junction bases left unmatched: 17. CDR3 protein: CASSQDTLSGRLKEDTQYF. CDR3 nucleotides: TGCGCCAGCAGCCAAGATACGTTATCCGGGAGGCTGAAAGAAGATACGCAGTATTTT.

The CDR3 protein is CASRRTSGRADEQFF. The CDR3 DNA reads TGTGCCAGTAGAAGAACTAGCGGGAGGGCCGATGAGCAGTTCTTC. This sequence joins TRBV19 and TRBJ2-1, with 13 nucleotides matching TRBD2. Trimming took 6 bases from V and 8 from J; bases not matched to a gene: 7. Germline CDR1 is LNHDA and CDR2 is SQIVND (reference sequence). The length of the CDR3 is 15 residues.

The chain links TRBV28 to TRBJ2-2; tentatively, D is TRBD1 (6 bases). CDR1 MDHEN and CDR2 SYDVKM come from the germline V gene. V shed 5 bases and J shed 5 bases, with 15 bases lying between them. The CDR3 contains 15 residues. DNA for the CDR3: TGTGCCAGCAGTCTTAGTTCCCAGGGGACCGGGGAGCTGTTTTTT. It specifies CASSLSSQGTGELFF.

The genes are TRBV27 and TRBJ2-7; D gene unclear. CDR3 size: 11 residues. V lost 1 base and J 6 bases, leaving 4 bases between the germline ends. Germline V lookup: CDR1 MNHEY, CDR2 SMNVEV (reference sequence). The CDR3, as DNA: TGTGCCAGCAGTTTATATGCCGAGCAGTACTTC. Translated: CASSLYAEQYF.

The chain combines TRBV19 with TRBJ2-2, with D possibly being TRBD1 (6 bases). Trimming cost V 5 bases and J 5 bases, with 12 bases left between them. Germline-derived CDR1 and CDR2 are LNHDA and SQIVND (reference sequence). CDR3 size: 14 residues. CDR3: CASSVPGETGELFF. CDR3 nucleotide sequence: TGTGCCAGTAGTGTTCCAGGGGAGACCGGGGAGCTGTTTTTT.

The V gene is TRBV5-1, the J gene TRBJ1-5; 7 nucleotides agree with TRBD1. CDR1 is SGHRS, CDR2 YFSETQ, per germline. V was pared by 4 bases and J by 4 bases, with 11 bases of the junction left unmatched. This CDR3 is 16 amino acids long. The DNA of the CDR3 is TGCGCCAGCAGCCCCGCAGGGGGGACCTCAAATCAGCCCCAGCATTTT. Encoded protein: CASSPAGGTSNQPQHF.

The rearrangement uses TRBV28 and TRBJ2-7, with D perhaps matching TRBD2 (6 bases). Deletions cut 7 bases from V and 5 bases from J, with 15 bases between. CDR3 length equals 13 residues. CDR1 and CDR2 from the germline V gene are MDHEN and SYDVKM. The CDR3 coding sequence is TGTGCCAGCACCCCCGCGGGGCGCGACGAGCAGTACTTC. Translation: CASTPAGRDEQYF.

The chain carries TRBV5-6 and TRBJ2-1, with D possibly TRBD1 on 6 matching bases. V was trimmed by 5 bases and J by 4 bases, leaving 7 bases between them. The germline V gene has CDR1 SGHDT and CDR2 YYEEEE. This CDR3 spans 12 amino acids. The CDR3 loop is CASRDSYNEQFF. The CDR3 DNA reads TGTGCCAGCAGGGACAGTTACAATGAGCAGTTCTTC.